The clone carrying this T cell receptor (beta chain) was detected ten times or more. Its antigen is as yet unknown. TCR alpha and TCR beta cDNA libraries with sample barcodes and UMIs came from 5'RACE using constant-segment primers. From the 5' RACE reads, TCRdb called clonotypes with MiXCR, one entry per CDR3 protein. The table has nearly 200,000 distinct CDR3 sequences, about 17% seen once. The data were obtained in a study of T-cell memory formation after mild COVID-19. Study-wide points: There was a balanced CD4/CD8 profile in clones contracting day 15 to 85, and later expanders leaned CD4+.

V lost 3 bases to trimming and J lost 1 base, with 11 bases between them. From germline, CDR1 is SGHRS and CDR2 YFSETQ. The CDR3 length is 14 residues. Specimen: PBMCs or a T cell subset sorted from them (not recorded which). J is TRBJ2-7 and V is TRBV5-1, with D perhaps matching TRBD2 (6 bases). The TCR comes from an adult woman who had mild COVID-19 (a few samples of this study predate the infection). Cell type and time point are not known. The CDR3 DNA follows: TGCGCCAGCAGCTATACGGCGGGATCCTACGAGCAGTACTTC. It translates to CASSYTAGSYEQYF.